The 5 T cell receptor beta chains below were found in one sample sequenced in a study of blood T cell repertoires in COVID-19 (dated by TCRdb to 2018 to 2021). The method was the immunoSEQ multiplex PCR assay. Sourced from immuneACCESS, this table was stored by TCRdb with only in-frame sequences that have V and J called. A share of the clones is absent; for the studies checked, an unresolved V gene accounts for under half, and the remainder has no known explanation. The table for this sample lists some 74,000 clones; 70% to 90% of them were counted only once. 15% to 20% of the sample is taken by the ten largest. What was sequenced was peripheral blood. These receptors came from a woman of 80 years or more with acute or convalescent COVID-19.

The V and J genes are TRBV5-1 and TRBJ1-1, with D uncertain. The CDR3 is 13 amino acids. V lost 0 bases to trimming and J lost 3 bases, with 6 bases between them. From germline, CDR1 is SGHRS and CDR2 YFSETQ. This CDR3 is CASSLDQDTEAFF. The CDR3, as DNA: TGCGCCAGCAGCTTGGATCAGGACACTGAAGCTTTCTTT.

The chain employs TRBV19 and TRBJ2-2; 11 bases are a match to TRBD2. The CDR3 has 18 amino acids. V gave up 7 bases and J gave up 4 bases; unmatched junction bases: 14. Germline V CDR1 and CDR2: LNHDA, SQIVND (reference sequence). The CDR3 protein is CASNLHSSTSGGTGELFF. For the CDR3, the DNA is TGTGCCAGTAATCTCCACTCCTCTACTAGCGGGGGCACCGGGGAGCTGTTTTTT.

V gene TRBV11-2 combines with J gene TRBJ2-1; 7 bases are a match to TRBD2. This CDR3 is 15 amino acids long. Trimming at V came to 3 bases and at J to 4 bases, leaving 6 bases not matched to a gene. CDR1 SGHAT and CDR2 FQNNGV come from the germline V gene. This CDR3 reads CASSLLLAVYNEQFF. The CDR3 bases are TGTGCCAGCAGCTTGTTGCTAGCGGTATACAATGAGCAGTTCTTC.

A single count supports this clone. The chain recombines TRBV12-3 or TRBV12-4 with TRBJ1-3, with D possibly TRBD1 on 6 matching bases. V gave up 7 bases and J gave up 4 bases, with 11 bases separating them. This CDR3 region has 13 residues. CDR3 protein: CASMRGTGNTIYF. The CDR3 nucleotides are TGTGCCAGCATGAGGGGGACAGGAAACACCATATATTTT.

The genes are TRBV19 and TRBJ1-4; D is ambiguous. In germline, CDR1 is LNHDA, CDR2 SQIVND (reference sequence). Trimming removed 5 bases at V and 12 bases at J, with 10 bases between. CDR3 size: 11 residues. The CDR3 region has the DNA TGTGCCAGTAGTTTCCGACTCCAACTGTTTTTT. Its protein is CASSFRLQLFF.